One sample yielded the 14 T cell receptor beta chains listed below, sequenced in a study of blood T cell repertoires in COVID-19. Using immunoSEQ multiplex PCR, the repertoire was profiled, and TCRdb retains in-frame clones only, with some absent. The repertoire holds just under 150,000 clones, with roughly 85% as singletons. Sequencing was done on a sample of peripheral blood. Receptors originate from a human donor with acute or convalescent COVID-19. The donor label of this sample is uncertain.

The DNA of the CDR3 is TGTGCCAGCAGTGGCCCGCTGAACACTGAAGCTTTCTTT. Amino acids: CASSGPLNTEAFF. The chain uses TRBV27 and TRBJ1-1; D gene unclear. The germline V gene has CDR1 MNHEY and CDR2 SMNVEV (reference sequence). The CDR3 is made up of 13 amino acids. V was cut by 5 bases and J by 0 bases, with 7 bases left in between.

The chain carries TRBV15 and TRBJ2-1; D might be TRBD2 (6 bases). CDR1 and CDR2 from the germline V gene are LNHNV and YYDKDF (reference sequence). V was clipped by 1 base and J by 0 bases, with 10 bases between them. The CDR3 covers 16 residues. The DNA for the CDR3 is TGTGCCACCAGCAGAGCGTGGGGGGTCTCCTACAATGAGCAGTTCTTC. It specifies CATSRAWGVSYNEQFF.

This chain links TRBV19 with TRBJ2-2; 10 bases map to TRBD1. The CDR3 is 17 residues long. J lost 7 bases, V lost 4 bases, and 12 bases had no gene match. Germline CDR1 reads LNHDA; CDR2 reads SQIVND (reference sequence). CDR3 in DNA: TGTGCCAGTAGTACGATAAGGGACAGGGGTAGTATCGGGGAGCTGTTTTTT. As protein: CASSTIRDRGSIGELFF. The full variable domain, rest sourced from reference TRBV19 and TRBJ2-2, is DGGITQSPKYLFRKEGQNVTLSCEQNLNHDAMYWYRQDPGQGLRLIYYSQIVNDFQKGDIAEGYSVSREKKESFPLTVTSAQKNPTAFYLCASSTIRDRGSIGELFFGEGSRLTVL.

The CDR3 DNA is TGTGCCGCATCAACAGGGGGCAGCTATGGCTACACCTTC. Its translation is CAASTGGSYGYTF. V is TRBV10-3 and J is TRBJ1-2, with TRBD1 matching 9 bases. With V trimmed by 11 bases and J by 4 bases, 8 bases remained unmatched. The CDR3 is 13 amino acids. Per the germline V gene, CDR1 is ENHRY and CDR2 is SYGVKD.

The chain joins TRBV12-3 or TRBV12-4 to TRBJ2-7; maybe TRBD2 (6 bases). V was clipped by 6 bases and J by 4 bases, with 13 bases between them. This CDR3 comprises 13 residues. In DNA, the CDR3 is TGTGCCAGCAGCCTCGGAGGGAGATACGAGCAGTACTTC. Its translation is CASSLGGRYEQYF.

This rearrangement joins TRBV7-8 to TRBJ2-2; TRBD2 matches at 11 bases. Losses at the gene ends were 10 bases for V and 2 bases for J; bases not matched to a gene: 6. CDR3 length: 15 amino acids. Germline V gene sequence: CDR1 SGHVS, CDR2 FQNEAQ. CDR3 DNA sequence: TGTGCCACATCCGGGACTAGCGGAAACACCGGGGAGCTGTTTTTT. Its protein is CATSGTSGNTGELFF.

This chain uses TRBV24-1 with TRBJ1-3; tentatively, D is TRBD1 (6 bases). Trimming pared 9 bases from V and 0 bases from J, leaving 8 bases between. The germline gives CDR1 KGHDR, CDR2 SFDVKD. The CDR3 extends over 13 amino acids. The CDR3 sequence: CATGGGSGNTIYF. The CDR3 DNA reads as TGTGCCACCGGGGGCGGCTCTGGAAACACCATATATTTT.

V is TRBV30 and J is TRBJ2-7; no firm D call. The germline V and J ends were trimmed by 2 bases and 1 base, with 6 bases remaining between them. This CDR3 is 12 amino acids long. CDR1 and CDR2 (germline): GTSNPN, SVGIG (reference sequence). The CDR3 protein is CAWSRGSYEQYV. As DNA, the CDR3 is TGTGCCTGGAGTCGCGGTTCCTACGAGCAGTACGTC.

The chain employs TRBV30 and TRBJ2-5; a weak D match, TRBD1 (6 bases). CDR1 and CDR2 (germline): GTSNPN, SVGIG (reference sequence). The CDR3 runs 14 residues. Trimming removed 2 bases at V and 4 bases at J, with 14 bases between. CDR3 DNA sequence: TGTGCCTGGAGTCCCCCGCCGGACAGAGAGACCCAGTACTTC. Its protein product is CAWSPPPDRETQYF.

This rearrangement joins TRBV6-2 or TRBV6-3 to TRBJ2-2, with 14 bases matching TRBD2. With V trimmed by 7 bases and J by 4 bases, 5 bases remained unmatched. The length of the CDR3 is 16 residues. Germline CDR1 reads MNHEY; CDR2 reads SVGEGT. The CDR3 DNA reads as TGTGCCAGCAACCCGGGACTAGCGGGAGCCACCGGGGAGCTGTTTTTT. Protein: CASNPGLAGATGELFF.

This clone was seen a few times. This chain joins TRBV18 and TRBJ2-7; D not certain. V lost 6 bases and J 1 base, leaving 4 bases between the germline ends. The CDR3 extends over 11 amino acids. Germline V gene sequence: CDR1 KGHSH, CDR2 LQKENI. The CDR3: CASSSSYEQYF. CDR3 sequence (DNA): TGTGCCAGCTCGTCGTCCTACGAGCAGTACTTC.

The chain's CDR3 is CASSPGTVVYEQYF. The CDR3 nucleotides are TGTGCCAGTAGTCCGGGGACAGTGGTCTACGAGCAGTACTTC. The V and J genes are TRBV19 and TRBJ2-7, with TRBD1 identical over 7 bases. CDR3 length: 14 residues. V shed 5 bases, J shed 3 bases, and the junction held 7 bases outside the gene matches. CDR1 and CDR2 (germline): LNHDA, SQIVND (reference sequence).

This clone was seen a single time. This CDR3 reads CASSGPSGVYNEQFF. DNA of the CDR3: TGTGCCAGCAGCGGCCCTAGCGGGGTCTACAATGAGCAGTTCTTC. The rearrangement uses TRBV14 and TRBJ2-1; 9 bases agree with TRBD2. This CDR3 has 15 residues. Germline CDR1 and CDR2: SGHDN and FVKESK. V trimming: 5 bases; J trimming: 3 bases; junction bases outside the gene matches: 5.

The chain combines TRBV13 with TRBJ2-4, with a tentative D call TRBD1 (6 bases). CDR3 length: 18 residues. The germline V gene has CDR1 PRHDT and CDR2 FYEKMQ (reference sequence). Trimming stripped 1 base from V and 0 bases from J, with 16 bases between. The CDR3 DNA sequence: TGTGCCAGCAGCTTAGAGGGGGAGTCTCTTCTAGCCAAAAACATTCAGTACTTC. Amino acid sequence: CASSLEGESLLAKNIQYF.